The sequence of this T cell receptor (beta chain) was determined in a study of cytomegalovirus exposure and HLA in healthy donors. Broader study findings: The authors assumed roughly uniform sequencing depth across donors for presence/absence analyses.

The PCR employed 60 Vbeta primers together with 13 Jbeta primers. Produced via immunoSEQ multiplex PCR; TCRdb's table is partial and in-frame only. The sample contains roughly 99,000 clones, around 80% of which appear only once. As concerns this clone: Antigen unknown.

Sequenced sample: PBMCs. The origin of this receptor is a man aged 55 to 70 in good health and CMV-seropositive.

In DNA, the CDR3 is TGCGCCAGCAGCTTCTCGGGGGGGCCCCACAATGAGCAGTTCTTC. This encodes CASSFSGGPHNEQFF. The chain carries TRBV5-1 and TRBJ2-1; 8 bases match TRBD2. The V and J ends lost 2 bases and 5 bases, in that order; junction bases with no gene match: 6. The germline gives CDR1 SGHRS, CDR2 YFSETQ. This CDR3 contains 15 residues.